This T cell receptor beta chain is drawn from a study of vaccination and CD4 T cells after COVID-19. Study as a whole: Ranging from 14 to 241, the interval between dose two and post-vaccine sampling had a median of 72 days.

Cultured CD4+ T cell DNA underwent sequencing with the Oncomine TCR Beta short-read assay. TCRdb itself ran the PCR reads through MiXCR, one entry per CDR3 protein. The repertoire holds 7,500 to 10,000 distinct CDR3 sequences, under 50% seen once, with 11% in the top ten. Concerning this clonotype itself: What it binds is unknown.

Treatment: approximately nine-day PBMC culture with coronavirus spike peptide pools or control peptides (ViraFEST assay). The unexposed donor provided CD4+ T cells, which were taken before the COVID-19 pandemic (2011-2018). Culture of approximately 2 million PBMCs per well took place with around 10 IU/ml IL-2 and around 10 ug/ml peptide pools. Four cold-coronavirus spikes and SARS-CoV-2 S/N were the probes applied, cells permitting, to CD4+ T cells from unexposed donors. Sequencing was carried out using CD4+ T cells from blood, cultured in vitro. The source is a human donor in good health.

CDR3 loop: CASSYPSSGAEDEQYF. Written as DNA, the CDR3 is TGTGCCAGCAGTTACCCGTCCTCAGGTGCCGAGGACGAGCAGTACTTC. The chain employs TRBV6-5 and TRBJ2-7, with no clear D. Germline V lookup: CDR1 MNHEY, CDR2 SVGAGI. Between the trimmed V and J ends, which lost 2 bases and 5 bases, there was a span of 19 bases. This CDR3 has 16 residues.